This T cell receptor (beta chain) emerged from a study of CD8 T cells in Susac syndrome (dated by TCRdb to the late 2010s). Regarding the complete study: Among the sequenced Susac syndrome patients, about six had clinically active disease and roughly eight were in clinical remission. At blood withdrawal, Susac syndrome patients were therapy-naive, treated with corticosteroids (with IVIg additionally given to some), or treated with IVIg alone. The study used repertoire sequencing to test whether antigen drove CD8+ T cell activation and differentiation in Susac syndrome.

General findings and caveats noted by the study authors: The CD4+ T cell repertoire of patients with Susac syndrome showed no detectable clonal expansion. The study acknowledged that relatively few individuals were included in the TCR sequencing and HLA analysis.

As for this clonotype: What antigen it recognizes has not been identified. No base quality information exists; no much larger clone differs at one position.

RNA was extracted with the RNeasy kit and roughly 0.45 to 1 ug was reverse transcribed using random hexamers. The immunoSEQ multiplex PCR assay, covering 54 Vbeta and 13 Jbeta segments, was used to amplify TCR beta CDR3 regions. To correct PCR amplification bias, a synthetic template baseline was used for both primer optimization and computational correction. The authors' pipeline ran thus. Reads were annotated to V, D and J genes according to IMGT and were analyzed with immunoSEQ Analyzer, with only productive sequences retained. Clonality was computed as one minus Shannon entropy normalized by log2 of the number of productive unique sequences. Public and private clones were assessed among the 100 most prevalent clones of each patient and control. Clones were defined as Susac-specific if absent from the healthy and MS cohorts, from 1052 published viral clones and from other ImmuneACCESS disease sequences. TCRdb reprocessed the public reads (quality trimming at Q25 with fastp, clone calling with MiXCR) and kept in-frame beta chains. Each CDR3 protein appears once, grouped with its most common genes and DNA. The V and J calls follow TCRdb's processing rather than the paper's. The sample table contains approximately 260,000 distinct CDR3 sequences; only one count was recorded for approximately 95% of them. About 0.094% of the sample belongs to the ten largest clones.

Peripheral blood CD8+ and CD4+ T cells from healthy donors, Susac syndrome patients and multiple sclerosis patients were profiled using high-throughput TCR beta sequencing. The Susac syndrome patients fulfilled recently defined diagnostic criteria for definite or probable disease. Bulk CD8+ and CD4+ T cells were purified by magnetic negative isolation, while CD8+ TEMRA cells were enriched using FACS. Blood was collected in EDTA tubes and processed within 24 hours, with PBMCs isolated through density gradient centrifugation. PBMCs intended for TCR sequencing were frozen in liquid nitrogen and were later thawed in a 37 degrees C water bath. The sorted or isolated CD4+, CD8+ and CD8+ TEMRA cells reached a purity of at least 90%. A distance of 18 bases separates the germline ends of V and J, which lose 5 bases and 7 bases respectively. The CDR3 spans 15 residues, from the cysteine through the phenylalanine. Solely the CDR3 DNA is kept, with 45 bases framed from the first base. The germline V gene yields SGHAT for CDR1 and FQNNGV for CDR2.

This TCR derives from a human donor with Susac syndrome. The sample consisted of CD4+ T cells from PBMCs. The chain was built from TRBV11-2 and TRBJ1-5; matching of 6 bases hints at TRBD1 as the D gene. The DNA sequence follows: TGTGCCAGCAGCCAAGGGAGGGGGGCTGGGCAGCCCCAGCATTTT. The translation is CASSQGRGAGQPQHF.